The 26 T cell receptor beta chains presented below share a single source sample, sequenced in a study of a mutant IDH1 vaccine in newly diagnosed glioma (dated by TCRdb to the early 2020s). This sample's time point label indicates: week 11, during vaccination. Each vaccine dose, consisting of 300 ug of a 20-mer mutant IDH1 peptide in Montanide, was administered subcutaneously with topical imiquimod. Preparation of the library involved the immunoSEQ multiplex PCR assay. This is the immuneACCESS table as TCRdb keeps it, with only in-frame sequences that have V and J called. A part of the clones is gone; compared with another copy, unresolved V genes explain less than half, and the rest is unexplained. The sample table lists about 36,000 clones, roughly 80% of them with a count of one. The top ten clonotypes cover more than 13% of the sample. No antigens are known for them. The starting material was peripheral blood mononuclear cells (PBMCs), obtained from a glioma patient whose treatment included an IDH1 peptide vaccine. These receptors came from a woman aged 25 to 45 with glioma. Some clones in this sample may be carry-over from other donors' samples.

A few counts support this clone. The chain is built from TRBV27 and TRBJ1-5; D is unclear. Trimming removed 6 bases at V and 7 bases at J, with 13 bases between. The CDR3 runs to 13 residues. Germline values: CDR1 MNHEY, CDR2 SMNVEV (reference sequence). The CDR3 reads CASSPVRGQPQHF. The DNA for the CDR3 is TGTGCCAGCAGCCCCGTGAGAGGGCAGCCCCAGCATTTT.

The chain is built from TRBV20-1 and TRBJ1-2, with TRBD1 as a possible D gene (6 bases). The CDR3 is made up of 11 amino acids. The V gene lost 6 bases and the J gene lost 2 bases, with 7 bases spanning the gap. Germline V gene lookup returns CDR1 DFQATT and CDR2 SNEGSKA (reference sequence). The CDR3 reads CSATGNYGYTF. The CDR3 region has the DNA TGCAGTGCCACAGGGAACTATGGCTACACCTTC.

Only a few counts were recorded for this clone. This sequence joins TRBV6-5 and TRBJ1-1, with 7 bases matching TRBD1. V dropped 3 bases and J dropped 3; count of bases not matched to a gene: 7. This CDR3 spans 15 amino acids. From germline, CDR1 is MNHEY and CDR2 SVGAGI. The CDR3: CASSYLQGTYTEAFF. The DNA of the CDR3 is TGTGCCAGCAGTTATTTACAGGGGACCTACACTGAAGCTTTCTTT.

This clone was seen just once. The gene calls are TRBV2 and TRBJ2-5, with D unresolved. Trimming pared 1 base from V and 5 bases from J, leaving 8 bases between. Germline V gives CDR1 SNHLY, CDR2 FYNNEI. The CDR3 has 13 amino acids. For the CDR3, the DNA is TGTGCCAGCAGTGAAGGTCCGATTGAGACCCAGTACTTC. The encoded protein is CASSEGPIETQYF.

The chain recombines TRBV7-2 with TRBJ1-1; D is possibly TRBD1 (5 bases). Looked up from germline, CDR1 is SGHTA and CDR2 is FQGNSA. The CDR3 runs to 13 residues. The V gene lost 5 bases and the J gene lost 4 bases, with 11 bases spanning the gap. The CDR3 DNA is TGTGCCAGCAGCCCTCGACAGTCCACTGAAGCTTTCTTT. This translates into CASSPRQSTEAFF.

The rearrangement joins TRBV20-1 to TRBJ2-5; D remains unclear. The CDR3 sequence is 10 residues long. In germline, CDR1 is DFQATT, CDR2 SNEGSKA (reference sequence). Trimming shortened V by 4 bases and J by 2 bases, and 2 bases separated the two germline ends. Written as DNA, the CDR3 is TGCAGTGCTACACAAGAGACCCAGTACTTC. Encoded protein: CSATQETQYF.

The chain is built from TRBV5-5 and TRBJ2-5, with D possibly being TRBD2 (5 bases). V was shortened by 0 bases and J by 5 bases, with 8 bases between the two germline ends. Germline V gene lookup returns CDR1 SGHKS and CDR2 YYEKEE (reference sequence). The CDR3 loop spans 13 amino acids. CDR3 DNA sequence: TGTGCCAGCAGCTTGGCTAGCTGGGAGACCCAGTACTTC. Its translation: CASSLASWETQYF.

J is TRBJ1-1 and V is TRBV28; D uncertain. With 6 bases removed from V and 1 base from J, the gap between germline ends came to 9 bases. The length of the CDR3 is 13 residues. Looked up from germline, CDR1 is MDHEN and CDR2 is SYDVKM. Written as DNA, the CDR3 is TGTGCCAGCAGCAGGTACTCGAACACTGAAGCTTTCTTT. Protein product: CASSRYSNTEAFF.

The gene calls are TRBV6-6 and TRBJ2-5; D ambiguous. Looked up from germline, CDR1 is MNHNY and CDR2 is SVGAGI (reference sequence). Trimming took off 7 bases at V and 4 bases at J, with 7 bases between the two ends. This CDR3 is 11 amino acids long. CDR3: CASTIRETQYF. For the CDR3, the DNA is TGTGCCAGCACCATCCGAGAGACCCAGTACTTC.

The CDR3 region has the DNA TGTGCCAGCAGTAGACAGGGGGCGCCAAACGAGCAGTACTTC. This encodes CASSRQGAPNEQYF. The J gene is TRBJ2-7, the V gene TRBV6-1, with 10 bases matching TRBD1. CDR1 is MNHNS, CDR2 SASEGT, per germline. The CDR3 spans 14 residues. The V gene end was trimmed by 5 bases and the J gene end by 5 bases; junction bases not matched to a gene: 6.

V gene TRBV11-2 combines with J gene TRBJ2-2; D is perhaps TRBD1 or TRBD2 (5 bases each). V lost 3 bases to trimming and J lost 6 bases, with 17 bases between them. The CDR3 consists of 16 residues. CDR1 and CDR2 from the germline V gene are SGHAT and FQNNGV. The CDR3: CASSFFRDQPAGELFF. In DNA form, the CDR3 reads TGTGCCAGCAGCTTTTTCAGGGACCAACCTGCCGGGGAGCTGTTTTTT.

The rearrangement joins TRBV5-1 to TRBJ1-3; D unresolved. Per the germline V gene, CDR1 is SGHRS and CDR2 is YFSETQ. CDR3 length: 15 amino acids. Trimming cost V 4 bases and J 0 bases, with 11 bases left between them. The CDR3: CASSLDAFSGNTIYF. In DNA form, the CDR3 reads TGCGCCAGCAGCCTTGACGCATTCTCTGGAAACACCATATATTTT.

This chain joins TRBV9 and TRBJ2-7; D is undetermined. Trimming shortened V by 4 bases and J by 5 bases, and 16 bases separated the two germline ends. The CDR3 loop spans 14 amino acids. Germline V gives CDR1 SGDLS, CDR2 YYNGEE. CDR3 bases: TGTGCCAGCAGCCTGGGTCCTAGTGGGGACGAGCAGTACTTC. It specifies CASSLGPSGDEQYF. The entire variable domain, with the rest obtained from reference TRBV9 and TRBJ2-7, is as follows: DSGVTQTPKHLITATGQRVTLRCSPRSGDLSVYWYQQSLDQGLQFLIQYYNGEERAKGNILERFSAQQFPDLHSELNLSSLELGDSALYFCASSLGPSGDEQYFGPGTRLTVT.

This sequence joins TRBV2 and TRBJ1-4; D ambiguous. CDR1 and CDR2 (germline): SNHLY, FYNNEI. Trimming left V 0 bases short and J 8 bases short, with 4 bases between. The CDR3 is 12 residues long. This chain's CDR3 is CASSEAREKLFF. CDR3 bases: TGTGCCAGCAGTGAAGCTCGGGAAAAACTGTTTTTT.

The V and J genes are TRBV2 and TRBJ1-1; TRBD1 matches at 9 bases. The junction had 10 bases not matched to a gene; V was cut back by 8 bases and J by 6 bases. CDR1 and CDR2 (germline): SNHLY, FYNNEI. The CDR3 totals 14 residues. The CDR3 protein is CASGKTGGSSEAFF. In nucleotides, the CDR3 is TGTGCCAGCGGGAAAACAGGGGGCTCGTCTGAAGCTTTCTTT.

This clone appeared a few times. This sequence joins TRBV27 and TRBJ1-1, with TRBD1 identical over 7 bases. Trimming took 5 bases from V and 4 from J; bases not matched to a gene: 10. Germline-derived CDR1 and CDR2 are MNHEY and SMNVEV (reference sequence). The CDR3 has 15 amino acids. The CDR3 DNA follows: TGTGCCAGCAGTCCCGGGACAGCGGTAGTCACTGAAGCTTTCTTT. This gives the protein CASSPGTAVVTEAFF.

The chain links TRBV6-5 to TRBJ2-7, with 11 bases matching TRBD1. V lost 6 bases, J lost 6 bases, and 10 bases stayed unmatched. The CDR3 consists of 15 residues. Looked up from germline, CDR1 is MNHEY and CDR2 is SVGAGI. This CDR3 is CASSRPPDRGREQYF. The CDR3 coding sequence is TGTGCCAGCAGCCGCCCGCCGGACAGGGGGCGCGAGCAGTACTTC.

V gene TRBV5-6 combines with J gene TRBJ2-6; no clear D gene. V lost 0 bases and J lost 0, with 10 bases in between. The CDR3 totals 17 residues. CDR1 SGHDT and CDR2 YYEEEE come from the germline V gene. The CDR3 nucleotides are TGTGCCAGCAGCTTGGACAGAGTAGTCTCTGGGGCCAACGTCCTGACTTTC. Protein sequence: CASSLDRVVSGANVLTF.

The chain recombines TRBV9 with TRBJ2-7; the D is unclear. The CDR3 runs to 12 residues. The germline V gene has CDR1 SGDLS and CDR2 YYNGEE. V dropped 4 bases and J dropped 2 bases, with 7 bases sitting between them. This CDR3 is CASSPAPYEQYF. CDR3 DNA sequence: TGTGCCAGCAGCCCCGCGCCCTACGAGCAGTACTTC.

The chain couples TRBV5-5 to TRBJ2-2; D tentatively fits TRBD1 or TRBD2 (5 bases each). Germline-derived CDR1 and CDR2 are SGHKS and YYEKEE (reference sequence). The CDR3 has 17 amino acids. Between the trimmed V and J ends, which lost 2 bases and 1 base, there was a span of 15 bases. CDR3 amino acids: CASSLQPGPMNTGELFF. The DNA of the CDR3 is TGTGCCAGCAGCTTACAACCGGGACCGATGAACACCGGGGAGCTGTTTTTT.

The chain joins TRBV2 to TRBJ2-5, with D perhaps given as TRBD1 or TRBD2 (6 bases each). CDR3 size: 16 residues. V dropped 0 bases and J dropped 5 bases, with 16 bases sitting between them. Germline loops: CDR1 SNHLY, CDR2 FYNNEI. The CDR3 loop is CASSEALGGRGETQYF. CDR3 coding DNA: TGTGCCAGCAGTGAAGCGCTGGGGGGCCGAGGGGAGACCCAGTACTTC.

V usage is TRBV29-1 and J usage is TRBJ2-7; 11 nucleotides match TRBD2. Trimming took 3 bases from V and 0 from J; bases not matched to a gene: 13. Germline V gives CDR1 SQVTM, CDR2 ANQGSEA. The CDR3 has 18 residues. CDR3 DNA: TGCAGCGTTGAGGGAAGACTAGCGGGGCAAAAATCCTCCTACGAGCAGTACTTC. This sequence encodes CSVEGRLAGQKSSYEQYF.

The V and J genes are TRBV2 and TRBJ2-1; the D gene is possibly TRBD2 (5 bases). Germline-derived CDR1 and CDR2 are SNHLY and FYNNEI. Between the trimmed V and J ends, which lost 4 bases and 2 bases, there was a span of 15 bases. The CDR3 length is 16 residues. Here the CDR3 DNA reads TGTGCCAGCAGTGTGAGAGCGGAGCCTCCCTACAATGAGCAGTTCTTC. Its translation is CASSVRAEPPYNEQFF.

V gene TRBV9 combines with J gene TRBJ2-5, with D tentatively TRBD2 (5 bases). Trimming removed 4 bases at V and 2 bases at J, with 15 bases between. Germline V gene sequence: CDR1 SGDLS, CDR2 YYNGEE. The CDR3 has 15 amino acids. In nucleotides, the CDR3 is TGTGCCAGCAGCCAGAATTTAGGAGGTCAAGAGACCCAGTACTTC. It encodes CASSQNLGGQETQYF.

The chain is built from TRBV5-5 and TRBJ1-2, with TRBD1 identical over 8 bases. The CDR3 is made up of 15 amino acids. CDR1 is SGHKS and CDR2 is YYEKEE in the germline V gene (reference sequence). V gave up 1 base and J gave up 7 bases; unmatched junction bases: 9. CDR3 in amino acids: CASSLQGAQYGGYTF. CDR3 nucleotide sequence: TGTGCCAGCAGCTTGCAGGGGGCGCAATACGGTGGCTACACCTTC.

CDR3 DNA: TGTGCCAGCAGCCTCCGGCAGGGCCACTATGGCTACACCTTC. Translating it yields CASSLRQGHYGYTF. The chain uses TRBV11-2 and TRBJ1-2; a weak D match, TRBD1 (5 bases). Germline V gives CDR1 SGHAT, CDR2 FQNNGV. This CDR3 has 14 amino acids. The ends were cut back, 5 bases at V and 3 bases at J, with 13 bases in the middle.